This TCR beta chain was identified in a study of identical twins. The junction had 7 bases not matched to a gene; V was cut back by 7 bases and J by 3 bases. The CDR3 extends over 14 amino acids. Germline V CDR1 and CDR2: MGHRA, YSYEKL. TCRdb re-called the 5' RACE reads through MiXCR, storing one row per CDR3 protein. The sample has approximately 350,000 distinct CDR3 sequences, around 12% seen once. There are many counts of this clonotype. This sample also appeared in a second study, on yellow fever vaccine responses in identical twins.

What was sequenced was CD8+ T cells sorted from blood. This receptor was identified in a woman under 30 in good health. The chain recombines TRBV4-1 with TRBJ2-7, with TRBD1 matching 9 bases. CDR3 sequence: CASKNPGQGYEQYF. CDR3 sequence (DNA): TGCGCCAGCAAAAACCCGGGACAGGGCTACGAGCAGTACTTC.